This TCR beta chain originates from a study of regulatory T cells in long-lasting Graves disease. Broader study findings: Under persistent disease, TRBV28, TRBJ1-2 and TRBJ2-5 were used preferentially. For persistent Graves' patients, TCR diversity was lower than for newly diagnosed ones.

Remarks on this clonotype: Its antigen is not identified.

Building of the TCR beta libraries involved iRepertoire HTBI primers and Arm-PCR of CDR3 regions. TCRdb used MiXCR to reprocess the multiplex PCR reads, holding one entry per CDR3 protein. The sample contains approximately 400,000 distinct CDR3 sequences, 14% to 15% of which appear only once. The CDR3 has 15 residues. In germline, CDR1 is LNHDA, CDR2 SQIVND (reference sequence). Trimming cost V 9 bases and J 0 bases, with 15 bases left between them. Time point reported: newly diagnosed GD, antithyroid drugs for less than 3 months. Preparation of the TCR library used RNA extracted from PBMCs. This sample also appeared in a second study, on T cells in Graves' hyperthyroidism and ophthalmopathy. That publication notes: Using the HTBI primer set, a first-round RT-PCR was run on the TCR CDR3. Among thyroid clonotypes expanded above 0.001, most also appeared in blood.

The material was peripheral blood mononuclear cells (PBMCs), obtained at new diagnosis, from a patient treated with antithyroid drugs. V usage is TRBV19 and J usage is TRBJ1-5; D remains ambiguous. This TCR was recovered from a woman in her 30s with Graves disease. Here the CDR3 DNA reads TGTGCCAGCTTACCGCCTGAAGATAGCAATCAGCCCCAGCATTTT. Residues: CASLPPEDSNQPQHF.